This T cell receptor beta chain was documented in a study of blood T cells in healthy people across ages. Study information: There was about one barcoded beta molecule captured by template switching per two T cells.

The CDR3 is 15 residues long. Deletions cut 0 bases from V and 6 bases from J, with 13 bases between. Per germline, CDR1 SGDLS and CDR2 YYNGEE. The use of a sample-barcoded 5' primer and a J-beta primer mix characterized a second PCR of roughly 7 to 11 cycles. TCRdb processed the 5' RACE reads anew with MiXCR; each CDR3 protein has one entry. The table has about 1,600,000 distinct CDR3 sequences, roughly 45% seen once; the top ten hold around 8%. Individuals who donated were healthy Caucasians from Russia aged roughly 6 to 90. Every donor contributed around 10 milliliters of peripheral blood by blood draw.

The specimen was blood. The clonotype was recovered from a young woman in good health. V and J are TRBV9 and TRBJ2-1; no clear D. Written as DNA, the CDR3 is TGTGCCAGCAGCGTAGACTTTGGCAGCATCAATGAGCAGTTCTTC. This encodes CASSVDFGSINEQFF.